This T cell receptor beta chain was obtained from a study of T-cell reconstitution after alpha-beta-depleted transplantation in children. Preparation of the TCRbeta library used unique molecular identifiers. MiXCR, run by TCRdb on the PCR reads, gives a single entry per CDR3 protein. Among approximately 400,000 distinct CDR3 sequences listed, under 13% were seen once. The CDR3 extends over 15 amino acids. V was pared by 6 bases and J by 5 bases, with 19 bases between. This sample comprised PBMCs from the stem cell graft donor, obtained from the stem cell graft. The chain combines TRBV12-3 or TRBV12-4 with TRBJ2-5; weak D call: TRBD2 (6 bases). This TCR was sampled from a human donor who donated a stem cell graft to a child with acute myeloid leukemia. The CDR3 here is CASSDLRGRRETQYF. The CDR3 DNA is TGTGCCAGCAGCGACCTTAGAGGGAGGCGTGAGACCCAGTACTTC.